This T cell receptor (beta chain) is from a study of T cells in Graves' hyperthyroidism and ophthalmopathy. General study points: Within blood appeared most thyroid clonotypes that had expanded above 0.001.

The germline gives CDR1 DFQATT, CDR2 SNEGSKA (reference sequence). This CDR3 region has 13 residues. The ends lost 5 bases at V and 9 bases at J; junction bases unmatched: 9. This clonotype was seen at least ten times. Its antigen remains unidentified. Researchers amplified the TCR beta CDR3 regions from RNA transcripts. The HTBI set primed first-round TCR CDR3 RT-PCR. Each CDR3 protein gets one entry after TCRdb re-called the multiplex PCR reads with MiXCR. Found here are approximately 710,000 distinct CDR3 sequences, around 16% of them singletons; the top ten hold 15% to 17%. The sequence was obtained from a man aged 50-59 years with Graves' hyperthyroidism. V is TRBV20-1 and J is TRBJ2-1, with 8 bases that match TRBD1. The sample comprised blood. The CDR3 DNA sequence: TGCAGTGCTCCCCGGACAGGGCGGGGTGAGCAGTTCTTC. It encodes CSAPRTGRGEQFF.